A selection of T cell receptor beta chains follows, all from one sample in a study of sequential checkpoint blockade in melanoma. Data came from immunoSEQ multiplex PCR; TCRdb stores just in-frame clones and leaves some out. The sample holds about 22,000 clones, 55% to 70% seen once. The sample was CD8+ T cells sorted from blood (inferred from file names), taken from a patient given nivolumab and ipilimumab in sequence. The receptors here all came from a human donor with melanoma. Both conserved end residues are part of each CDR3. D genes are given only for firm matches. Clone size is shown for a subset of rows, as once, few, many or a class of expanded clone.

d_gene	v_gene	j_gene	abundance	len	CDR3aa	CDR3nt
-	TRBV9	TRBJ2-5	-	13	CASEGGDQETQYF	TGTGCCAGCGAAGGGGGGGACCAAGAGACCCAGTACTTC
-	TRBV7-9	TRBJ1-4	-	14	CASSLEYTPGKLFF	TGTGCCAGCAGCTTAGAGTACACCCCGGGAAAACTGTTTTTT
-	TRBV28	TRBJ2-3	-	13	CASTLFRGDTQYF	TGTGCCAGCACGCTCTTTCGGGGAGATACGCAGTATTTT
-	TRBV5-5	TRBJ1-2	few	13	CASRHDRSYGYTF	TGTGCCAGCAGACATGACAGGTCTTATGGCTACACCTTC
-	TRBV7-2	TRBJ2-7	-	13	CASSLGSTYSTYF	TGTGCCAGCAGCTTAGGAAGCACGTATTCCACGTACTTC
-	TRBV13	TRBJ1-2	-	14	CASSLGGGNYGYTF	TGTGCCAGCAGCTTAGGAGGCGGGAACTATGGCTACACCTTC
-	TRBV7-3	TRBJ2-1	-	14	CASSPYGLEDEQFF	TGTGCCAGCAGCCCCTATGGGTTGGAGGATGAGCAGTTCTTC
-	TRBV5-4	TRBJ2-3	few	16	CASSQDRRGAADTQYF	TGCGCCAGCAGCCAAGATCGTCGGGGTGCGGCAGATACGCAGTATTTT
-	TRBV4-3	TRBJ1-5	-	16	CASSQGTDYSNQPQHF	TGCGCCAGCAGCCAAGGGACCGACTATAGCAATCAGCCCCAGCATTTT
-	TRBV6-1	TRBJ1-2	-	13	CASRPRGDYGYTF	TGTGCCAGCAGACCCCGGGGGGACTATGGCTACACCTTC
-	TRBV6-6	TRBJ2-1	-	12	CASSVVPREQFF	TGTGCCAGCAGTGTAGTCCCGCGTGAGCAGTTCTTC
-	TRBV2	TRBJ1-5	-	15	CASSLRGYSNQPQHF	TGTGCCAGCAGCCTAAGAGGTTATAGCAATCAGCCCCAGCATTTT
TRBD1	TRBV5-4	TRBJ2-7	-	15	CASSWGTAPPYEQYF	TGTGCCAGCAGCTGGGGGACAGCACCCCCCTACGAGCAGTACTTC
TRBD1	TRBV5-4	TRBJ1-4	few	16	CASSLRTGVANEKLFF	TGTGCCAGCAGCCTTCGGACAGGGGTGGCCAATGAAAAACTGTTTTTT
TRBD1	TRBV9	TRBJ1-2	-	15	CASSVSGGPNYGYTF	TGTGCCAGCAGCGTCTCAGGGGGCCCTAACTATGGCTACACCTTC
-	TRBV11-1	TRBJ2-7	-	15	CASSSPRQVPYEQYF	TGTGCCAGCAGCTCCCCTCGACAGGTCCCCTACGAGCAGTACTTC
TRBD1	TRBV6-1	TRBJ1-4	-	12	CASGTGNEKLFF	TGTGCCAGCGGGACAGGGAATGAAAAACTGTTTTTT
TRBD1	TRBV14	TRBJ2-1	once	15	CASSPRTGAINEQFF	TGTGCCAGCAGCCCTAGAACAGGGGCCATCAATGAGCAGTTCTTC
TRBD1	TRBV7-8	TRBJ2-7	-	13	CASSTGQSYEQYF	TGTGCCAGCAGCACGGGACAGTCCTACGAGCAGTACTTC
-	TRBV4-2	TRBJ2-7	-	13	CASSQVGLYEQYF	TGTGCCAGCAGCCAAGTGGGCCTATACGAGCAGTACTTC
-	TRBV21-1	TRBJ1-2	-	16	CASSTGTGIGNYGYTF	TGTGCCAGCAGCACCGGGACAGGGATCGGGAACTATGGCTACACCTTC
-	TRBV10-3	TRBJ2-5	-	15	CAISESRAGQETQYF	TGTGCCATCAGTGAGTCGAGGGCAGGACAAGAGACCCAGTACTTC
TRBD1	TRBV23-1	TRBJ1-6	-	16	CAASDRGDSYNSPLHF	TGCGCCGCGAGCGACAGGGGCGACTCCTATAATTCACCCCTCCACTTT
-	TRBV5-4	TRBJ2-3	few	15	CASSFGGYDTDTQYF	TGTGCCAGCAGCTTTGGGGGCTATGATACAGATACGCAGTATTTT
TRBD2	TRBV6-5	TRBJ2-1	few	14	CASSDSGTSNEQFF	TGTGCCAGCAGTGACTCCGGGACTAGCAATGAGCAGTTCTTC
TRBD2	TRBV7-9	TRBJ2-5	-	19	CASSPRLAGGRQPQETQYF	TGTGCCAGCAGCCCCCGACTAGCGGGGGGGCGCCAACCCCAAGAGACCCAGTACTTC
TRBD1	TRBV2	TRBJ1-1	once	13	CARQGMGNTEAFF	TGTGCCAGACAGGGGATGGGGAACACTGAAGCTTTCTTT
-	TRBV27	TRBJ1-1	-	14	CASSPLGATTEAFF	TGTGCCAGCAGCCCCCTGGGCGCGACCACTGAAGCTTTCTTT
TRBD1	TRBV5-1	TRBJ1-1	-	14	CASSATGGRTEAFF	TGCGCCAGCAGCGCCACAGGGGGCAGGACTGAAGCTTTCTTT
-	TRBV7-9	TRBJ1-2	once	13	CASSLLPDYGYTF	TGTGCCAGCAGTTTGTTACCGGACTATGGCTACACCTTC
-	TRBV19	TRBJ1-2	-	16	CASSMLSGRALYGYTF	TGTGCCAGTAGTATGTTATCGGGCAGGGCCCTCTATGGCTACACCTTC
-	TRBV6-5	TRBJ2-3	-	13	CASSYKGPDTQYF	TGTGCCAGCAGTTACAAGGGGCCAGATACGCAGTATTTT
-	TRBV7-9	TRBJ1-2	-	13	CASNPDGVYGYTF	TGTGCCAGCAACCCGGACGGGGTTTATGGCTACACCTTC